These T cell receptor beta chains were read from a single sample in a study of graft-versus-host responses after intestinal transplantation. TCRdb keeps only in-frame clones here, not all; method: immunoSEQ multiplex PCR. The top ten clones hold 1.6% of a sample with about 47,000 clones, less than 95% of them seen once. The source material was PBMCs, sampled approximately 340 days after intestinal transplant. These receptors all stem from a human patient who received an intestinal transplant, so some T cells may come from the graft donor. The CDR3 runs from the conserved cysteine through the conserved F or W. Fields, in order: V gene, CDR3 length, clone size, J gene, CDR3 protein. Clone size is not always given. Where it is, it says once, few, many or a class for expanded clones.

>TRBV6-5|15|few|TRBJ1-3
CASSYSEGSGNTIYF
>TRBV2|12|few|TRBJ1-3
CASRAYRNTIYF
>TRBV6-6|13|NA|TRBJ1-5
CASSTLRDQPQHF
>TRBV6-1|11|NA|TRBJ1-1
CASRAGFQAFF
>TRBV5-1|16|NA|TRBJ1-6
CASSLGVGASGSPLHF
>TRBV19|20|NA|TRBJ2-6
CASSTRKAGDLFSGANVLTF
>TRBV30|14|NA|TRBJ1-1
CAWSFGARGTEAFF
>TRBV5-5|15|NA|TRBJ2-2
CASSSGTGYTGELFF
>TRBV15|15|NA|TRBJ2-1
CATSRHRDRGNEQFF
>TRBV6-5|14|NA|TRBJ2-7
CASSLAGGSYEQYF
>TRBV6-5|12|NA|TRBJ2-7
CASSNGAYEQYF
>TRBV2|15|NA|TRBJ2-5
CASSQDFISSYGQYF
>TRBV6-5|13|NA|TRBJ1-1
CASSPGTGNEAFF
>TRBV9|17|NA|TRBJ2-1
CASSVLAGSYADNEQFF
>TRBV19|16|NA|TRBJ1-1
CASSITSYSPSTEAFF
>TRBV6-6|14|once|TRBJ1-5
CASSYRTDYQPQHF
>TRBV14|14|NA|TRBJ2-3
CASSQLTGRDTQYF
>TRBV6-5|16|NA|TRBJ1-6
CASSSGERGFGSPLHF
>TRBV6-5|11|NA|TRBJ2-1
CASSRNNEQFF
>TRBV29-1|13|NA|TRBJ1-4
CSVGGRTNEKLFF
>TRBV6-1|14|NA|TRBJ2-7
CASSRVGTAYEQYF
>TRBV18|13|NA|TRBJ2-7
CASSRTGSYEQYF
>TRBV9|18|NA|TRBJ2-6
CASSHPRLSSSGANVLTF
>TRBV19|15|NA|TRBJ2-1
CATPGPDRGPNEQFF
>TRBV4-1|17|NA|TRBJ1-6
CASSQEKGRWGYSPLHF
>TRBV28|16|NA|TRBJ1-1
CASSPGTTQGNTEAFF
>TRBV5-5|15|NA|TRBJ2-2
CASSFLQPNTGELFF
>TRBV5-6|18|NA|TRBJ1-5
CASSLAETGLYSNQPQHF
>TRBV7-9|14|NA|TRBJ1-2
CASSLKTVNYGYTF
>TRBV19|16|NA|TRBJ1-5
CASTRTGLTRNQPQHF
>TRBV30|13|NA|TRBJ2-2
CAWSTGVIGELFF
>TRBV7-9|12|NA|TRBJ1-5
CASRKGAQPQHF
>TRBV10-1|14|NA|TRBJ2-5
CASSAGLSGETQYF
>TRBV21-1|17|few|TRBJ1-3
CASRDKIATTRRNTIYF
>TRBV28|15|once|TRBJ2-2
CASSLTGQGSGELFF
>TRBV12-5|16|NA|TRBJ1-5
CASGLYGQGLGQPQHF
>TRBV27|14|NA|TRBJ1-2
CASSSLDKPYGYTF
>TRBV11-1|15|NA|TRBJ1-6
CASSLGSPRNSPLHF
>TRBV19|12|NA|TRBJ2-5
CASSSGKETQYF
>TRBV7-2|15|NA|TRBJ1-2
CASSLDDRGTYGYTF
>TRBV6-6|14|NA|TRBJ1-2
CASSWTGGNYGYTF
>TRBV6-6|16|NA|TRBJ2-7
CASSYSGRGSSYEQYF
>TRBV7-9|17|NA|TRBJ1-4
CASSLARGQGRNEKLFF
>TRBV7-9|13|NA|TRBJ2-3
CASSEAWADTQYF
>TRBV4-1|13|once|TRBJ1-6
CASSQELGHLIHF
>TRBV28|16|NA|TRBJ1-1
CASSLLGEGATTEAFF
>TRBV7-9|15|NA|TRBJ1-1
CASSPRDRLNTEAFF
>TRBV18|17|NA|TRBJ2-7
CASSPSKVMQVSYEQYF
>TRBV19|13|NA|TRBJ2-5
CASSIDIQETQYF